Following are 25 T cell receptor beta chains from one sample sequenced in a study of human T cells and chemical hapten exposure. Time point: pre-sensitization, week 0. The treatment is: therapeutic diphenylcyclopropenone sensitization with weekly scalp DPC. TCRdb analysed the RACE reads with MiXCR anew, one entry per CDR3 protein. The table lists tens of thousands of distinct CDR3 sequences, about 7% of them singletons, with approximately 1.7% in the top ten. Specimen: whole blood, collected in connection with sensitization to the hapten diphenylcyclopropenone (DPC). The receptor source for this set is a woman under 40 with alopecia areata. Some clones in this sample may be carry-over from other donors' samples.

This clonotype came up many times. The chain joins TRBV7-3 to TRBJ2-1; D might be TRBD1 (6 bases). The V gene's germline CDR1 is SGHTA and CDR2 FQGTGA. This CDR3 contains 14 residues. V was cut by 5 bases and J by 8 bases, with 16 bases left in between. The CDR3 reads CASSPSQGSDEQFF. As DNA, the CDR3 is TGTGCCAGCAGCCCCTCACAGGGTTCGGATGAGCAGTTCTTC.

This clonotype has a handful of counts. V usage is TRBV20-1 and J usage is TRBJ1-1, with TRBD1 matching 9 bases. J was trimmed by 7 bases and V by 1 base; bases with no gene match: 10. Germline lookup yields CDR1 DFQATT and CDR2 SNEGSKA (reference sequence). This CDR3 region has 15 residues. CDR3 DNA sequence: TGCAGTGCTAGAGGGGGGACAGGGCAATTGGTTGAAGCTTTCTTT. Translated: CSARGGTGQLVEAFF.

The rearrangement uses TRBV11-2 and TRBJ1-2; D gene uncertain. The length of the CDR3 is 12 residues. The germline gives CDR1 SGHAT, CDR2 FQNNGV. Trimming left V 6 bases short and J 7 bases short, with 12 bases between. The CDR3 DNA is TGTGCCAGCAGTATACAAGCGTCTGGCTACACCTTC. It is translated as CASSIQASGYTF.

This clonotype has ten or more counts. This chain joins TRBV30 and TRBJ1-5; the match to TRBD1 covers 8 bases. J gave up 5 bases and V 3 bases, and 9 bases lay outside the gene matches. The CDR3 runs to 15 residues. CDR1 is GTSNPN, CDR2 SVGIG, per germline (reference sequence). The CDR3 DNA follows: TGTGCCTGGAGCAGGGGGCAATTTATGTATCAGCCCCAGCATTTT. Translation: CAWSRGQFMYQPQHF.

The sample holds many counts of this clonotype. The CDR3 region is CASKTPWEDSSEKETQYF. CDR3 DNA: TGTGCCAGCAAGACTCCCTGGGAGGACTCCTCTGAAAAAGAGACCCAGTACTTC. The genes are TRBV2 and TRBJ2-5; D is possibly TRBD2 (6 bases). The CDR3 length is 18 residues. Germline assignment: CDR1 SNHLY and CDR2 FYNNEI. V gave up 7 bases and J gave up 3 bases, with 27 bases separating them.

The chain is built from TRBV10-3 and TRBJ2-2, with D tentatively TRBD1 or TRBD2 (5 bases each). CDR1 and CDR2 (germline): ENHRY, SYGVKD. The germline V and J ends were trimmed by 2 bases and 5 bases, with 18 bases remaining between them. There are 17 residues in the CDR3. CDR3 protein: CAISEPGPNSLTGELFF. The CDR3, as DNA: TGTGCCATCAGTGAGCCGGGACCTAACTCTCTTACCGGGGAGCTGTTTTTT.

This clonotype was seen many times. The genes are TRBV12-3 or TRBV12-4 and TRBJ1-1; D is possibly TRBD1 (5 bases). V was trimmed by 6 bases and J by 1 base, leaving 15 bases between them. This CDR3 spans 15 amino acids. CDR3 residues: CASSSLGGENTEAFF. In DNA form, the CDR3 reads TGTGCCAGCAGCTCCTTGGGGGGGGAGAACACTGAAGCTTTCTTT.

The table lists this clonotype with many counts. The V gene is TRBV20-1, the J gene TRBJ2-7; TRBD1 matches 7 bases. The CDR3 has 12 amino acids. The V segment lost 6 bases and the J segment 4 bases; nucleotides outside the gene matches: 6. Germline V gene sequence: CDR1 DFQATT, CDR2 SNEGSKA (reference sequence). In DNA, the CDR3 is TGCAGTGCAGGGGGCGATCGGTACGAGCAGTACTTC. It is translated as CSAGGDRYEQYF.

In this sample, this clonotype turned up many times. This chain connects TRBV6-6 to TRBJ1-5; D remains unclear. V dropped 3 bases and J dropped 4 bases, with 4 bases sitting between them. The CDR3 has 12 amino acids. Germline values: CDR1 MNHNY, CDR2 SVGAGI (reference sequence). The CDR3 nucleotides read TGTGCCAGCAGTTATATAAATCAGCCCCAGCATTTT. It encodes CASSYINQPQHF.

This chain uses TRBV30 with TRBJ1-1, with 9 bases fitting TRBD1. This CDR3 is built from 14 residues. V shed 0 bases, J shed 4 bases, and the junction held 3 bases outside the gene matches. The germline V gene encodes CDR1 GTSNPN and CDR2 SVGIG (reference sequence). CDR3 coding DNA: TGTGCCTGGAGTGTAGGGACAGGGTCCACTGAAGCTTTCTTT. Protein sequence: CAWSVGTGSTEAFF.

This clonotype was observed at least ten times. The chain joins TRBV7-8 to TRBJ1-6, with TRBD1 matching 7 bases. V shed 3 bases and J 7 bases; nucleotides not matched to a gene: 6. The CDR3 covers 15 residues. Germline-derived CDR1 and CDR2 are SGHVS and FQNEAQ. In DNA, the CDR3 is TGTGCCAGCAGCTTGACAGGGACGTTAAATTCACCCCTCCACTTT. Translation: CASSLTGTLNSPLHF.

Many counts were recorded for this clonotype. For the CDR3, the DNA is TGCAGTGCTAGAAAGTCCCCGGGACTAAGCTCCTATAATTCACCCCTCCACTTT. Translating gives CSARKSPGLSSYNSPLHF. The chain links TRBV20-1 to TRBJ1-6; D might be TRBD1 (5 bases). The CDR3 sequence is 18 residues long. CDR1 and CDR2 from the germline V gene are DFQATT and SNEGSKA (reference sequence). V was clipped by 2 bases and J by 0 bases, with 17 bases between them.

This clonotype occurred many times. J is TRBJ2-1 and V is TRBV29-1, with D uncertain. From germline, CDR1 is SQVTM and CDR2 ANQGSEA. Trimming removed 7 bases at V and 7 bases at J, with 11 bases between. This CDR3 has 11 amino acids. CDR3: CSARERNEQFF. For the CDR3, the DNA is TGCAGCGCCCGCGAGAGGAATGAGCAGTTCTTC.

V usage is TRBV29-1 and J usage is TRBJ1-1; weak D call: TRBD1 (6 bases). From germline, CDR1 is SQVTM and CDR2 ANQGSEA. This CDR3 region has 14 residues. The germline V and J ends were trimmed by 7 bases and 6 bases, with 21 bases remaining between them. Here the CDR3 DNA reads TGCAGCGCCACACAGGGAGCCCACCCAGCTGAAGCTTTCTTT. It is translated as CSATQGAHPAEAFF.

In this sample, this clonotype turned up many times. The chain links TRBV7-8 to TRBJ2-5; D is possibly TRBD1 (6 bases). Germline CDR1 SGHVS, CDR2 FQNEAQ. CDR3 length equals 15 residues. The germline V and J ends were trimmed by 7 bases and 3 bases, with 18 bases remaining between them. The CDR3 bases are TGTGCCAGCAAGGATACAGGGATGTTGGAAGAGACCCAGTACTTC. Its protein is CASKDTGMLEETQYF.

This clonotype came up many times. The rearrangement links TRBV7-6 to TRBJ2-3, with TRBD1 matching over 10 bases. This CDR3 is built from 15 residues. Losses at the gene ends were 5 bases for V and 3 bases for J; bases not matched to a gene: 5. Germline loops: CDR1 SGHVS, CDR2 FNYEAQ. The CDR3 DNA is TGTGCCAGCAGCGAAAGACAGGGGGCGACAGATACGCAGTATTTT. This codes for CASSERQGATDTQYF.

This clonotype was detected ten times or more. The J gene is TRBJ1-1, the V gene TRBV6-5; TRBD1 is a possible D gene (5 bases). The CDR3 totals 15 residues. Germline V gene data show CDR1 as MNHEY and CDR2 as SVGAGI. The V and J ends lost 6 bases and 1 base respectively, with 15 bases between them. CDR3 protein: CASRRDGGKNTEAFF. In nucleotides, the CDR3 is TGTGCCAGCAGGCGAGATGGGGGGAAGAACACTGAAGCTTTCTTT.

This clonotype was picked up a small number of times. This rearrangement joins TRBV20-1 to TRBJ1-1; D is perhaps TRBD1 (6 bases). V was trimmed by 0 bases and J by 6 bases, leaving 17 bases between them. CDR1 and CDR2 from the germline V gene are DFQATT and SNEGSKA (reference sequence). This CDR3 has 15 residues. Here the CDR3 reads CSARDHGRGGAEAFF. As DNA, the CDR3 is TGCAGTGCTAGAGATCACGGCAGGGGTGGCGCTGAAGCTTTCTTT.

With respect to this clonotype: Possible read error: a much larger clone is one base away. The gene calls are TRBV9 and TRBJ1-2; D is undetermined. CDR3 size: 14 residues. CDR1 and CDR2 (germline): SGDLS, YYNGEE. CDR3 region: CASSVGSRAYGDTF. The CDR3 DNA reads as TGTGCCAGCAGCGTAGGCTCGCGGGCCTATGGCGACACCTTC. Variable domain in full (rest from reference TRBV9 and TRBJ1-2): DSGVTQTPKHLITATGQRVTLRCSPRSGDLSVYWYQQSLDQGLQFLIQYYNGEERAKGNILERFSAQQFPDLHSELNLSSLELGDSALYFCASSVGSRAYGDTFGSGTRLTVV.

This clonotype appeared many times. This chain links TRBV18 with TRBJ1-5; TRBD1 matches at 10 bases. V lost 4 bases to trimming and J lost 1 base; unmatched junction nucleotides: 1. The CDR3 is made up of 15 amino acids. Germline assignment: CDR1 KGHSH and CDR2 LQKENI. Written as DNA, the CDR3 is TGTGCCAGCTCACGGGGACAGGGGAGCAATCAGCCCCAGCATTTT. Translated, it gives CASSRGQGSNQPQHF.

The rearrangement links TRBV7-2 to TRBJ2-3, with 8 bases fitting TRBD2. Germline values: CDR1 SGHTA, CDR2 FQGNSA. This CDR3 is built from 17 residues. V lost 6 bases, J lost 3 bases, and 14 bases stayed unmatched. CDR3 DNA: TGTGCCAGCAGGTTACTCGGAGGGCGGGGGGCTACAGATACGCAGTATTTT. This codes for CASRLLGGRGATDTQYF.

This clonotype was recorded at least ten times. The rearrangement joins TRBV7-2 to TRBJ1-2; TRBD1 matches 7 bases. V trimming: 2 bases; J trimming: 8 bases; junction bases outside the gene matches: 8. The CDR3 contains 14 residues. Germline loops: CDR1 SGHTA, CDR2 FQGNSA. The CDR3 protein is CASSLPGGQSGYTF. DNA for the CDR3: TGTGCCAGCAGCTTACCCGGGGGACAGAGCGGCTACACCTTC.

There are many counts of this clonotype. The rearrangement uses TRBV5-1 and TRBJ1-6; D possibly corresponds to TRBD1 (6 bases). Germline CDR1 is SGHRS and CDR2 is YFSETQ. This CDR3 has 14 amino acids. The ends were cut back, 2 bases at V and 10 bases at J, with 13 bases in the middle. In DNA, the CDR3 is TGCGCCAGCAGCTTCATCGCAGGGGACTCACCCCTCCACTTT. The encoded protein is CASSFIAGDSPLHF.

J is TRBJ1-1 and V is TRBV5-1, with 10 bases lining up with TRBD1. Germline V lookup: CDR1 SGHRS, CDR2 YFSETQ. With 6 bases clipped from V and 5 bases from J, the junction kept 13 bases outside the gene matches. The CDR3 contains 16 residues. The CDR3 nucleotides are TGCGCCAGCAACACCGAACCCCGGGACAGGGGAACTGAAGCTTTCTTT. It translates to CASNTEPRDRGTEAFF.

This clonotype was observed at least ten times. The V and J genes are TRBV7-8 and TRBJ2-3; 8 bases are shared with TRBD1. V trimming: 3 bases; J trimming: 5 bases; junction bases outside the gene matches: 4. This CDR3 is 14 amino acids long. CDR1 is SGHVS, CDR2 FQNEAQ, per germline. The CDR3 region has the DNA TGTGCCAGCAGCTTCCAGGGGGCGCGAGATACGCAGTATTTT. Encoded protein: CASSFQGARDTQYF.